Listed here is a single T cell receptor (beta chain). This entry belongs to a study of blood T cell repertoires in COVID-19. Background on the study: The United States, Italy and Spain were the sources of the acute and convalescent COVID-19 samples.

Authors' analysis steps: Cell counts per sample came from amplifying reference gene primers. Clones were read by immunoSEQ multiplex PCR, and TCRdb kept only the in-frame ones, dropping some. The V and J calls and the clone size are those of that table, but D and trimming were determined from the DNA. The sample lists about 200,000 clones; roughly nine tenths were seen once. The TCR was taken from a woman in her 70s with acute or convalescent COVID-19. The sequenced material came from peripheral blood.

CDR3 amino acids: CASSLAGLPGELFF. DNA for the CDR3: TGCGCCAGCAGCTTGGCGGGACTTCCCGGGGAGCTGTTTTTT. The chain couples TRBV5-1 to TRBJ2-2; TRBD2 is a possible D gene (6 bases). The CDR3 runs to 14 residues. Trimming cost V 0 bases and J 6 bases, with 9 bases left between them. The germline V gene has CDR1 SGHRS and CDR2 YFSETQ.